The next 2 T cell receptor beta chains were all read from a single sample in a study of cytomegalovirus exposure and HLA in healthy donors. The protocol was immunoSEQ multiplex PCR, while the TCRdb copy is restricted to in-frame clones and leaves out a portion. The table has about 340,000 clones, roughly 85% seen once. The sample comprised PBMCs. The receptors shown here come from a young woman in good health and CMV-seronegative.

Only one count was recorded for this clone. The V and J genes are TRBV29-1 and TRBJ1-1; possibly TRBD1 for D (6 bases). The CDR3 length is 13 residues. Germline loops: CDR1 SQVTM, CDR2 ANQGSEA. The V end was cut by 1 base, the J end by 9 bases, with 15 bases between. CDR3 nucleotides: TGCAGCGTTGAAGGCCTATACAGGGAGCAAGCTTTCTTT. Protein sequence: CSVEGLYREQAFF.

The chain combines TRBV28 with TRBJ1-1; D might be TRBD1 (5 bases). This CDR3 region has 14 residues. The germline CDR1 and CDR2 sequences are MDHEN and SYDVKM. Trimming removed 5 bases at V and 6 bases at J, with 16 bases between. The CDR3 loop reads CASSPVMRGSEAFF. In DNA form, the CDR3 reads TGTGCCAGCAGTCCGGTAATGCGGGGCTCTGAAGCTTTCTTT.